Given below is one T cell receptor beta chain in context. This entry is derived from a study of blood T cell repertoires in COVID-19. The CDR3 spans 12 residues. V was clipped by 3 bases and J by 5 bases, with 7 bases between them. CDR1 and CDR2 from the germline V gene are MDHEN and SYDVKM. Produced via immunoSEQ multiplex PCR; TCRdb's table is partial and in-frame only. The top ten clones hold 1.5% to 2% of a sample with 300,000 to 400,000 clones, 88% of them seen once. This chain connects TRBV28 to TRBJ2-5; D is ambiguous. The sample was peripheral blood. This TCR was sampled from a woman aged 30 to 39 with COVID-19, enrolled during active disease. For the CDR3, the DNA is TGTGCCAGCAGTTTCGGTTTGGAGACCCAGTACTTC. Protein: CASSFGLETQYF. Full variable domain (outside the CDR3, taken from reference TRBV28 and TRBJ2-5): DVKVTQSSRYLVKRTGEKVFLECVQDMDHENMFWYRQDPGLGLRLIYFSYDVKMKEKGDIPEGYSVSREKKERFSLILESASTNQTSMYLCASSFGLETQYFGPGTRLLVL.